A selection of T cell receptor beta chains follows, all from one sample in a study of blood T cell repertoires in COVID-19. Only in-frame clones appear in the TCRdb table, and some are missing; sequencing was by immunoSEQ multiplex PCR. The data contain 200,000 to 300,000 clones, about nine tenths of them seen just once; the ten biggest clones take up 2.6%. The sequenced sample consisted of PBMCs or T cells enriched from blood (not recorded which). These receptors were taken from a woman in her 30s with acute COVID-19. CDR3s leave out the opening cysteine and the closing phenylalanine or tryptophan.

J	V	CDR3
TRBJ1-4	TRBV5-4	ASSFLWGGAREKLF
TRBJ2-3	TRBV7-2	ASSLDTNTQY
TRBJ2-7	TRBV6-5	ASSSRQGSYEQY
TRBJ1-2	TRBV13	ASSLGAGESLYGYT
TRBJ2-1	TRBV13	ASSLSTSGGFDEQF
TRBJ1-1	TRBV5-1	ASSPDSTNTEAF
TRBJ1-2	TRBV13	ASTSTGIGYT
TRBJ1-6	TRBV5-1	ASSSSGAPPLH
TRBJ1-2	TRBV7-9	ASSRTQEIYGYT
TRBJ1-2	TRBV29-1	SVEDRGGRSLDGYT
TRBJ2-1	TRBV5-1	ASSPAGDREQF
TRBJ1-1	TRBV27	ASSLTSPTEAF
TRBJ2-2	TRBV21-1	ASSNPFTGKGNTGELF
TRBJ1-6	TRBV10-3	AISESARGGSPLH
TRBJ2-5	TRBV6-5	ASSLQGAETQY
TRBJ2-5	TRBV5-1	ASSLGALVKETQY
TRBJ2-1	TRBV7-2	ASSLLAGGRDEQF
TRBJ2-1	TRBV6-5	ASINYNEQF